A single T cell receptor beta chain is shown here with its context. The data were obtained in a study of human T cells and chemical hapten exposure. The CDR3 loop spans 14 amino acids. The germline CDR1 and CDR2 sequences are SGHVS and FNYEAQ. Trimming took off 4 bases at V and 9 bases at J, with 18 bases between the two ends. Via MiXCR, TCRdb re-called the 5' RACE reads, giving one row per CDR3 protein. The data show roughly 110,000 distinct CDR3 sequences, approximately 20% seen once. Unfractionated whole blood was the source from which total RNA was extracted. V and J are TRBV7-6 and TRBJ2-5; D may be TRBD1 (6 bases). This receptor was obtained from a human donor in good health. The CDR3 sequence: CASSSRQAFWAQYF. CDR3 DNA: TGTGCCAGCAGCTCCCGACAGGCCTTTTGGGCCCAGTACTTC.